These T cell receptor beta chains were read from a single sample in a study of cytomegalovirus exposure and HLA in healthy donors. Only in-frame clones appear in the TCRdb table, and some are missing; sequencing was by immunoSEQ multiplex PCR. Of over 150,000 clones in the sample, more than 80% are singletons; the top ten hold roughly 13%. Input material: PBMCs. These receptor sequences come from a woman in her forties or fifties in good health and CMV-seronegative. Each CDR3 is given with its conserved first and last residue.

len,v_gene,CDR3aa
18,TRBV11-2,CASSLYLATSIPENEQFF
15,TRBV9,CASSAQTGVGTEAFF
13,TRBV18,CASSLGRGQPQHF
16,TRBV7-9,CASSQGTSGPLDTQYF
13,TRBV14,CASSQGPGTEAFF
14,TRBV2,CASSESRGGETQYF
15,TRBV10-2,CASSVAGGRSDEQFF
17,TRBV11-2,CASSFTSGRPSGAEQFF
14,TRBV13,CASSPIAGNNEQFF
15,TRBV6-1,CASSEAAGWDYGYTF
15,TRBV2,CASTGRLASYNEQFF
14,TRBV7-8,CASRRRGETDTQYF
11,TRBV2,CASSLDRVITF
12,TRBV28,CASSFSNSPLHF